The 5 T cell receptor beta chains below all came from one sample that was sequenced in a study of vaccination and CD4 T cells after COVID-19. Treatment: 10-day PBMC culture with coronavirus spike peptide pools or control peptides (ViraFEST assay). Cultured CD4+ T cells had their DNA profiled by the Oncomine TCR Beta short-read assay. TCRdb fed the PCR reads into MiXCR, producing one record per CDR3 protein. This table holds around 20,000 distinct CDR3 sequences, approximately 56% found once. These TCRs' antigens remain unknown. Material: CD4+ T cells from blood, cultured in vitro, obtained after SARS-CoV-2 vaccination. The receptors derive from a human donor who received a COVID-19 vaccine.

This clonotype was detected a few times. The rearrangement links TRBV20-1 to TRBJ1-6; D not resolved. Trimming shortened V by 6 bases and J by 10 bases, and 19 bases separated the two germline ends. CDR1 is DFQATT, CDR2 SNEGSKA, per germline (reference sequence). The CDR3 runs to 14 residues. The CDR3 region is CSAVVGRTRSPLHF. CDR3 DNA sequence: TGCAGTGCCGTCGTGGGGAGGACGAGATCACCCCTCCACTTT.

CDR3 residues: CSARIVDRDNYGYTF. CDR3 DNA sequence: TGCAGTGCTAGGATAGTGGACAGGGATAACTATGGCTACACCTTC. V usage is TRBV20-1 and J usage is TRBJ1-2; 8 bases agree with TRBD1. From germline, CDR1 is DFQATT and CDR2 SNEGSKA (reference sequence). CDR3 size: 15 residues. The V segment lost 3 bases and the J segment 1 base; nucleotides outside the gene matches: 7.

The J gene is TRBJ2-1, the V gene TRBV6-5, with a tentative D call TRBD2 (5 bases). The V end was cut by 0 bases, the J end by 9 bases, with 6 bases between. CDR1 is MNHEY, CDR2 SVGAGI, per germline. The CDR3 totals 12 residues. CDR3 in DNA: TGTGCCAGCAGTTACTCAGAGGGTGAGCAGTTCTTC. Encoded protein: CASSYSEGEQFF.

The chain is built from TRBV12-3 or TRBV12-4 and TRBJ1-2; D is uncertain. The CDR3 is made up of 13 amino acids. Deletions cut 3 bases from V and 2 bases from J, with 7 bases between. The CDR3 bases are TGTGCCAGCAGTTTCCAGGTGAACTATGGCTACACCTTC. Translation gives CASSFQVNYGYTF.

The table lists this clonotype with a count of one. V and J are TRBV20-1 and TRBJ2-3; 9 bases align to TRBD2. V shed 5 bases and J 1 base; nucleotides not matched to a gene: 19. Germline values: CDR1 DFQATT, CDR2 SNEGSKA (reference sequence). This CDR3 is built from 19 residues. CDR3 nucleotides: TGCAGTGCTGCCCCTATCGAGCCTAGCGGGGCTAGGGGCACAGATACGCAGTATTTT. This codes for CSAAPIEPSGARGTDTQYF.